These 15 T cell receptor beta chains share one sample of origin, sequenced in a study of blood T cell repertoires in COVID-19. Repertoires were generated with immunoSEQ multiplex PCR, while TCRdb's copy carries only in-frame clones and drops some. Here the sample spans some 150,000 clones, around 82% being singletons. Sample: peripheral blood. The receptor source for this set is a human donor with acute or convalescent COVID-19. The donor label of this sample is uncertain.

This clone showed up just once. The chain recombines TRBV5-4 with TRBJ2-1; D not resolved. V lost 5 bases and J lost 8, with 17 bases in between. The germline gives CDR1 SGHNT, CDR2 YYREEE (reference sequence). The CDR3 contains 14 residues. Written as DNA, the CDR3 is TGTGCCAGCAGGGGTCGGGTGGAAACTCATGAGCAGTTCTTC. It specifies CASRGRVETHEQFF.

J is TRBJ1-2 and V is TRBV4-1, with D possibly matching TRBD1 (5 bases). The germline CDR1 and CDR2 sequences are MGHRA and YSYEKL. The CDR3 consists of 14 residues. V dropped 3 bases and J dropped 4 bases, with 12 bases sitting between them. CDR3 residues: CASSHQGRGYGYTF. In DNA form, the CDR3 reads TGCGCCAGCAGCCACCAGGGAAGGGGCTATGGCTACACCTTC.

The chain links TRBV12-3 or TRBV12-4 to TRBJ1-1; unclear D gene. Trimming took off 3 bases at V and 2 bases at J, with 4 bases between the two ends. This CDR3 is 12 amino acids long. CDR3 residues: CASSFPNTEAFF. The CDR3 DNA follows: TGTGCCAGCAGTTTTCCTAACACTGAAGCTTTCTTT.

This chain uses TRBV6-5 with TRBJ2-4; no clear D. The ends were cut back, 2 bases at V and 8 bases at J, with 13 bases in the middle. The CDR3 extends over 14 amino acids. Germline V gene data show CDR1 as MNHEY and CDR2 as SVGAGI. Here the CDR3 DNA reads TGTGCCAGCAGTTACCGGGTTCACGGAGACATTCAGTACTTC. Protein: CASSYRVHGDIQYF.

The J gene is TRBJ1-2, the V gene TRBV5-4, with a possible D match to TRBD1 (6 bases). This CDR3 spans 14 amino acids. The germline V and J ends were trimmed by 0 bases and 4 bases, with 10 bases remaining between them. Germline loops: CDR1 SGHNT, CDR2 YYREEE (reference sequence). The CDR3 spells CASSLGQDPYGYTF. The CDR3 nucleotides read TGTGCCAGCAGCTTGGGACAGGATCCCTATGGCTACACCTTC.

The chain couples TRBV7-9 to TRBJ2-7; TRBD1 aligns across 10 bases. Trimming took 4 bases from V and 3 from J; bases not matched to a gene: 6. The germline CDR1 and CDR2 sequences are SEHNR and FQNEAQ (reference sequence). This CDR3 spans 15 amino acids. CDR3 protein: CASSSPGQGIYEQYF. CDR3 nucleotides: TGTGCCAGCAGCTCCCCGGGACAGGGGATCTACGAGCAGTACTTC. The whole variable domain, remainder taken from reference TRBV7-9 and TRBJ2-7, is DTGVSQNPRHKITKRGQNVTFRCDPISEHNRLYWYRQTLGQGPEFLTYFQNEAQLEKSRLLSDRFSAERPKGSFSTLEIQRTEQGDSAMYLCASSSPGQGIYEQYFGPGTRLTVT.

V gene TRBV28 combines with J gene TRBJ1-5; the D gene is possibly TRBD1 (6 bases). V was trimmed by 4 bases and J by 2 bases, leaving 18 bases between them. The germline CDR1 and CDR2 sequences are MDHEN and SYDVKM. The CDR3 is 17 residues long. The CDR3 DNA reads as TGTGCCAGCAGTTCACGATACAGGGAAGGTGGCAATCAGCCCCAGCATTTT. It codes for CASSSRYREGGNQPQHF.

This clone was picked up a small number of times. CDR3 DNA sequence: TGCGCCAGCAGCTCCAAGGGACAGGATATGGCACCCCTCCACTTT. Protein sequence: CASSSKGQDMAPLHF. This sequence joins TRBV5-1 and TRBJ1-6; TRBD1 matches 8 bases. The CDR3 has 15 residues. Per the germline V gene, CDR1 is SGHRS and CDR2 is YFSETQ. Trimming cost V 3 bases and J 11 bases; bases outside gene matches: 10.

This chain links TRBV19 with TRBJ1-1, with D perhaps matching TRBD1 (5 bases). The CDR3 extends over 13 amino acids. Trimming shortened V by 9 bases and J by 5 bases, and 16 bases separated the two germline ends. CDR1 and CDR2 (germline): LNHDA, SQIVND (reference sequence). CDR3 amino acids: CASNSDGGTEAFF. In DNA form, the CDR3 reads TGTGCCAGCAACTCGGACGGGGGGACTGAAGCTTTCTTT.

V is TRBV3-1 (or the pseudogene TRBV3-2) and J is TRBJ1-2, with 7 bases matching TRBD1. The germline V gene encodes CDR1 LGHDT and CDR2 YNNKEL (reference sequence). V lost 7 bases, J lost 2 bases, and 13 bases stayed unmatched. The CDR3 has 16 amino acids. The CDR3 spells CASTSRGQRENYGYTF. The CDR3 coding sequence is TGTGCCAGCACCTCCAGGGGACAGCGGGAGAACTATGGCTACACCTTC.

This chain uses TRBV2 with TRBJ2-7; tentative D call: TRBD2 (6 bases). Per the germline V gene, CDR1 is SNHLY and CDR2 is FYNNEI. The CDR3 is 14 amino acids. V was cut by 9 bases and J by 1 base, with 16 bases left in between. CDR3 region: CASKRDFLSYEQYF. CDR3 in DNA: TGTGCCAGTAAAAGGGACTTTCTTTCCTACGAGCAGTACTTC.

The V call is TRBV6-1, the J call TRBJ2-1; 15 nucleotides match TRBD2. In germline, CDR1 is MNHNS, CDR2 SASEGT. J was trimmed by 6 bases and V by 4 bases; bases with no gene match: 7. The CDR3 contains 17 residues. CDR3 protein: CASSVRTSGGALNEQFF. The CDR3 DNA reads TGTGCCAGCAGTGTCCGGACTAGCGGGGGGGCCCTCAATGAGCAGTTCTTC.

This rearrangement joins TRBV5-6 to TRBJ2-6, with D possibly being TRBD1 (6 bases). Per germline, CDR1 SGHDT and CDR2 YYEEEE. V gave up 4 bases and J gave up 4 bases, with 12 bases separating them. The CDR3 is 15 amino acids. CDR3 amino acids: CASSHTGSGANVLTF. The DNA of the CDR3 is TGTGCCAGCAGCCACACAGGGTCGGGGGCCAACGTCCTGACTTTC.

The chain has TRBV2 and TRBJ1-5; 9 bases match TRBD1. The CDR3 has 15 amino acids. V was pared by 7 bases and J by 2 bases, with 6 bases of the junction left unmatched. Looked up from germline, CDR1 is SNHLY and CDR2 is FYNNEI. Written as DNA, the CDR3 is TGTGCCAGCAATGAGTGGACAGGGGGCAATCAGCCCCAGCATTTT. Translated: CASNEWTGGNQPQHF. Looking up the rest from reference TRBV2 and TRBJ1-5 gives the full variable domain: EPEVTQTPSHQVTQMGQEVILRCVPISNHLYFYWYRQILGQKVEFLVSFYNNEISEKSEIFDDQFSVERPDGSNFTLKIRSTKLEDSAMYFCASNEWTGGNQPQHFGDGTRLSIL.

The chain has TRBV30 and TRBJ2-7; 11 bases agree with TRBD1. Trimming cost V 4 bases and J 3 bases; bases outside gene matches: 5. The CDR3 is made up of 14 amino acids. Per germline, CDR1 GTSNPN and CDR2 SVGIG (reference sequence). The CDR3 DNA is TGTGCCTGGACCCCGGACAGGGGGCTCTACGAGCAGTACTTC. Its protein is CAWTPDRGLYEQYF.